The rows below give T cell receptor beta chains drawn from one sample of a study of T cell responses to AZD1222 COVID-19 vaccine. The table came from immunoSEQ multiplex PCR; TCRdb's copy has only in-frame clones and leaves some out. The sample holds some 150,000 clones, 90% to 95% seen once. Here the sequenced sample was peripheral blood, taken on day 0 of AZD1222 vaccination. The receptor set was obtained from an adult in good health. CDR3s include the opening cysteine and the closing phenylalanine or tryptophan. D genes are given only for firm matches. A clone size is listed for some rows: how often the clone was seen (once, few, many), or a class if it is expanded.

size	D	V	J	CDR3	DNA
-	-	TRBV24-1	TRBJ1-2	CATSTPGRGPLGYTF	TGTGCCACCAGTACTCCCGGACGTGGGCCTTTAGGCTACACCTTC
-	-	TRBV16	TRBJ1-5	CASSQWDANQPQHF	TGTGCCAGCAGCCAATGGGACGCCAATCAGCCCCAGCATTTT
-	-	TRBV6-2/TRBV6-3	TRBJ2-7	CASSLPLGLAHHEQYF	TGTGCCAGCAGCTTACCCCTGGGCCTGGCCCATCACGAGCAGTACTTC
-	-	TRBV5-6	TRBJ1-3	CASTYSAKGNTIYF	TGTGCCAGTACCTACAGCGCGAAGGGAAACACCATATATTTT
-	-	TRBV6-5	TRBJ1-1	CASSPRPQGNEAFF	TGTGCCAGCAGTCCTAGGCCGCAGGGGAATGAAGCTTTCTTT
few	-	TRBV28	TRBJ1-1	CASSPRQATNTEAFF	TGTGCCAGCAGTCCTAGACAGGCAACGAACACTGAAGCTTTCTTT
-	-	TRBV2	TRBJ1-5	CASSDDSNQPQHF	TGTGCCAGCAGTGACGATTCCAATCAGCCCCAGCATTTT
-	-	TRBV7-2	TRBJ1-2	CASSLGLGANYGYTF	TGTGCCAGCAGCTTAGGGCTGGGGGCGAACTATGGCTACACCTTC
-	-	TRBV6-5	TRBJ2-5	CASSLQGSAETQYF	TGTGCCAGCAGTTTACAGGGAAGTGCCGAGACCCAGTACTTC
-	-	TRBV3-1/TRBV3-2	TRBJ2-3	CASRLYGDTQYF	TGTGCCAGCAGGCTTTATGGGGATACGCAGTATTTT
-	-	TRBV11-2	TRBJ1-2	CASSFTNYGYTF	TGTGCCAGCAGCTTTACTAACTATGGCTACACCTTC
-	-	TRBV18	TRBJ1-4	CASSRGQGEKLFF	TGTGCCAGCTCTCGAGGGCAGGGGGAAAAACTGTTTTTT
-	TRBD1	TRBV7-2	TRBJ2-1	CASSVSIWDSSYNEQFF	TGTGCCAGCAGCGTATCTATATGGGACAGCTCCTACAATGAGCAGTTCTTC
-	TRBD2	TRBV11-3	TRBJ2-2	CASSLLGTSGSTGELFF	TGTGCCAGCAGCTTATTGGGGACTAGCGGATCCACCGGGGAGCTGTTTTTT
-	-	TRBV6-5	TRBJ1-1	CASSYPGDIEAFF	TGTGCCAGCAGTTACCCGGGGGACATCGAAGCTTTCTTT
-	-	TRBV7-3	TRBJ1-2	CASSSPGRNYGYTF	TGTGCCAGCAGCTCCCCTGGACGGAACTATGGCTACACCTTC
-	TRBD2	TRBV6-4	TRBJ2-3	CASSDSIAGDTDTQYF	TGTGCCAGCAGTGACTCGATAGCGGGGGACACAGATACGCAGTATTTT
-	-	TRBV6-2/TRBV6-3	TRBJ2-7	CASSLTESYEQYF	TGTGCCAGCAGTCTGACGGAAAGCTACGAGCAGTACTTC
few	TRBD1	TRBV5-6	TRBJ1-2	CASSLILGQSLRGYTF	TGTGCCAGCAGCCTAATACTGGGACAGTCCCTGAGGGGCTACACCTTC
-	TRBD1	TRBV6-5	TRBJ1-4	CASSKQGVDNEKLFF	TGTGCCAGCAGTAAACAGGGGGTTGATAATGAAAAACTGTTTTTT
-	-	TRBV6-4	TRBJ1-6	CASSDSTNSPLHF	TGTGCCAGCAGTGACTCAACAAATTCACCCCTCCACTTT
-	-	TRBV9	TRBJ2-1	CASSVVSTDNEQFF	TGTGCCAGCAGCGTAGTCTCGACAGACAATGAGCAGTTCTTC
-	TRBD1	TRBV5-6	TRBJ1-3	CASSPRTGGPGNTIYF	TGTGCCAGCAGCCCCCGGACAGGGGGCCCTGGAAACACCATATATTTT
-	-	TRBV15	TRBJ1-1	CATSRERQNTEAFF	TGTGCCACCAGCAGAGAGCGGCAGAACACTGAAGCTTTCTTT
-	-	TRBV9	TRBJ2-3	CASSVGIRREGARERTDTQYF	TGTGCCAGCAGCGTAGGAATACGAAGGGAGGGGGCGAGGGAGAGGACAGATACGCAGTATTTT
-	-	TRBV7-3	TRBJ1-2	CASSSRGAPGAYGYTF	TGTGCCAGCAGCTCCCGAGGGGCTCCTGGCGCGTATGGCTACACCTTC
-	-	TRBV5-5	TRBJ2-5	CASSLVGIQETQYF	TGTGCCAGCAGCTTGGTGGGAATCCAAGAGACCCAGTACTTC
-	-	TRBV27	TRBJ2-7	CASSEQGYEQYF	TGTGCCAGCAGTGAGCAGGGTTACGAGCAGTACTTC
-	-	TRBV4-1	TRBJ1-1	CASSGVRGSEAFF	TGCGCCAGCAGCGGGGTCAGGGGCTCTGAAGCTTTCTTT
-	TRBD1	TRBV6-5	TRBJ1-1	CASSYGTETTEAFF	TGTGCCAGCAGTTACGGGACAGAGACCACTGAAGCTTTCTTT
-	TRBD1	TRBV19	TRBJ1-1	CASRTGDTEAFF	TGTGCCAGCCGGACAGGGGACACTGAAGCTTTCTTT
-	TRBD1	TRBV13	TRBJ1-2	CASSNPGQGVWGYTF	TGTGCCAGCAGCAACCCGGGACAGGGGGTATGGGGCTACACCTTC
many	-	TRBV6-4	TRBJ1-2	CASRDRIGGYTF	TGTGCCAGCAGAGACCGAATAGGGGGCTACACCTTC
once	-	TRBV28	TRBJ1-4	CASSRPAATNEKLFF	TGTGCCAGCAGCCGGCCGGCCGCTACTAATGAAAAACTGTTTTTT
-	TRBD1	TRBV5-6	TRBJ1-2	CASSLTGEEGYTF	TGTGCCAGCAGCTTAACAGGGGAAGAGGGCTACACCTTC
-	TRBD1	TRBV19	TRBJ1-4	CASSRPRGRGKTNEKLFF	TGTGCCAGTAGTAGGCCTCGAGGCAGGGGGAAGACTAATGAAAAACTGTTTTTT
few	-	TRBV7-3	TRBJ2-7	CASSLLAGDSYEQYF	TGTGCCAGCAGCTTGTTAGCTGGGGATTCCTACGAGCAGTACTTC
-	-	TRBV7-8	TRBJ1-2	CASSPWTRGAYGYTF	TGTGCCAGCAGCCCCTGGACTAGGGGCGCGTATGGCTACACCTTC
medium-sized	TRBD1	TRBV19	TRBJ1-2	CASTEGQGANYGYTF	TGTGCCAGTACCGAGGGACAGGGGGCGAACTATGGCTACACCTTC
-	-	TRBV6-6	TRBJ1-5	CASTDGLPEPQHF	TGTGCCAGCACTGACGGTCTCCCCGAGCCCCAGCATTTT
-	TRBD1	TRBV4-3	TRBJ2-7	CASSQEGGTGGSYEQYF	TGCGCCAGCAGCCAAGAAGGTGGGACAGGGGGTTCCTACGAGCAGTACTTC
-	-	TRBV30	TRBJ1-4	CAWVYGEKLFF	TGTGCCTGGGTTTACGGTGAAAAACTGTTTTTT
-	-	TRBV6-5	TRBJ2-1	CASGPRDLSYNEQFF	TGTGCCAGCGGACCCCGGGACCTATCCTACAATGAGCAGTTCTTC
-	-	TRBV6-2/TRBV6-3	TRBJ1-1	CASSRAEMNTEAFF	TGTGCCAGCAGTCGGGCCGAAATGAACACTGAAGCTTTCTTT
-	TRBD1	TRBV4-1	TRBJ2-2	CASSQGGTATGELFF	TGCGCCAGCAGCCAAGGAGGGACAGCCACCGGGGAGCTGTTTTTT
once	TRBD2	TRBV19	TRBJ2-3	CASSISSGGVTSTDTQYF	TGTGCCAGTAGTATCAGTAGCGGGGGGGTAACTAGCACAGATACGCAGTATTTT
-	-	TRBV14	TRBJ1-1	CASSRLAGTEAFF	TGTGCCAGCAGCCGACTGGCCGGCACTGAAGCTTTCTTT
-	-	TRBV7-2	TRBJ2-1	CASSLDSPTYNEQFF	TGTGCCAGCAGTTTAGACAGTCCCACATACAATGAGCAGTTCTTC
-	TRBD2	TRBV7-8	TRBJ2-1	CASSLDGTSGRNEQFF	TGTGCCAGCAGCTTAGATGGGACTAGCGGGAGGAATGAGCAGTTCTTC
-	-	TRBV5-1	TRBJ2-7	CASSLVASVPYEQYF	TGCGCCAGCAGCTTGGTGGCTAGTGTTCCCTACGAGCAGTACTTC
-	-	TRBV28	TRBJ2-1	CASGKTFAENEQFF	TGTGCCAGCGGGAAAACGTTCGCCGAGAATGAGCAGTTCTTC
-	TRBD2	TRBV5-1	TRBJ2-2	CASNTNSGANTGELFF	TGCGCCAGCAATACTAATAGCGGGGCTAACACCGGGGAGCTGTTTTTT
-	-	TRBV11-2	TRBJ2-1	CASSPGVWGGPHNEQFF	TGTGCCAGCAGCCCGGGGGTGTGGGGGGGGCCCCACAATGAGCAGTTCTTC
-	-	TRBV19	TRBJ2-1	CASSIRPQFYNEQFF	TGTGCCAGTAGTATCCGCCCACAGTTTTACAATGAGCAGTTCTTC
once	-	TRBV9	TRBJ2-3	CASSGGTVPSTDTQYF	TGTGCCAGCAGCGGCGGGACGGTCCCTAGCACAGATACGCAGTATTTT